The 29 T cell receptor beta chains in this list originate from one sample, sequenced in a study of blood T cell repertoires in COVID-19 (dated by TCRdb to 2020 to 2022). The method behind the library was the immunoSEQ multiplex PCR assay. Sourced from immuneACCESS, this table was stored by TCRdb with only in-frame sequences that have V and J called. A share of the clones is absent; for the studies checked, an unresolved V gene accounts for under half, and the remainder has no known explanation. This sample has about 240,000 clones in its table, and roughly 90% of those were observed once. 7.2% of the sample belongs to the ten largest clones. The sample comprised peripheral blood. These receptors originate from a man aged 60 to 69 who had recovered from COVID-19.

The gene calls are TRBV12-3 or TRBV12-4 and TRBJ1-5, with D possibly being TRBD1 (5 bases). This CDR3 is built from 13 residues. Deletions cut 9 bases from V and 7 bases from J, with 16 bases between. Here the CDR3 reads CASNQGLRQPQHF. In nucleotides, the CDR3 is TGTGCCAGTAATCAGGGATTGAGGCAGCCCCAGCATTTT.

V usage is TRBV25-1 and J usage is TRBJ1-4; D unresolved. V was pared by 8 bases and J by 0 bases, with 13 bases between. CDR1 is MGHDK and CDR2 is SYGVNS in the germline V gene. There are 15 residues in the CDR3. CDR3 amino acids: CASSPPGTTNEKLFF. In nucleotides, the CDR3 is TGTGCCAGCTCCCCTCCGGGAACAACTAATGAAAAACTGTTTTTT.

This chain uses TRBV18 with TRBJ1-5, with D possibly being TRBD1 (5 bases). V dropped 5 bases and J dropped 5 bases, with 19 bases sitting between them. The CDR3 has 16 residues. Germline V gives CDR1 KGHSH, CDR2 LQKENI. Here the CDR3 DNA reads TGTGCCAGCTCAGCAATAGAAGGGGTGAAGGATCAGCCCCAGCATTTT. The encoded protein is CASSAIEGVKDQPQHF.

This chain connects TRBV5-1 to TRBJ1-2, with 7 positions matching TRBD1. Germline V CDR1 and CDR2: SGHRS, YFSETQ. The ends lost 2 bases at V and 7 bases at J; junction bases unmatched: 8. This CDR3 has 14 residues. The CDR3 region has the DNA TGCGCCAGCAGCTTTCGAGACAGGGTGTTTGGCTACACCTTC. Its translation: CASSFRDRVFGYTF.

The rearrangement joins TRBV5-1 to TRBJ2-3; possibly TRBD2 for D (5 bases). Between the trimmed V and J ends, which lost 4 bases and 0 bases, there was a span of 15 bases. From germline, CDR1 is SGHRS and CDR2 YFSETQ. The CDR3 has 16 residues. CDR3 in DNA: TGCGCCAGCAGCCGCCAGGCGGGCCTTAGCACAGATACGCAGTATTTT. This gives the protein CASSRQAGLSTDTQYF.

The rearrangement uses TRBV5-1 and TRBJ1-1, with D perhaps matching TRBD1 (5 bases). Deletions cut 3 bases from V and 1 base from J, with 13 bases between. The CDR3 contains 15 residues. CDR1 and CDR2 (germline): SGHRS, YFSETQ. The CDR3 here is CASSSRIQENTEAFF. CDR3 bases: TGCGCCAGCAGCTCGCGTATACAGGAGAACACTGAAGCTTTCTTT.

About this clone itself: The sample has other DNA sequences that encode this CDR3 too. V is TRBV9 and J is TRBJ1-6; D remains ambiguous. The CDR3 runs 15 residues. Germline CDR1 reads SGDLS; CDR2 reads YYNGEE. The V end was cut by 2 bases, the J end by 0 bases, with 6 bases between. The CDR3 DNA sequence: TGTGCCAGCAGCGTGGGGAGCTCCTATAATTCACCCCTCCACTTT. It translates to CASSVGSSYNSPLHF. Based on the CDR3 plus reference TRBV9 and TRBJ1-6, the full variable domain is DSGVTQTPKHLITATGQRVTLRCSPRSGDLSVYWYQQSLDQGLQFLIQYYNGEERAKGNILERFSAQQFPDLHSELNLSSLELGDSALYFCASSVGSSYNSPLHFGNGTRLTVT.

The V call is TRBV7-2, the J call TRBJ2-4; D is perhaps TRBD1 (6 bases). V shed 0 bases and J shed 4 bases, with 13 bases lying between them. The CDR3 contains 16 residues. Germline loops: CDR1 SGHTA, CDR2 FQGNSA. The CDR3 spells CASSLARGQGKNIQYF. CDR3 nucleotide sequence: TGTGCCAGCAGCTTAGCGCGTGGGCAGGGGAAAAACATTCAGTACTTC.

The chain carries TRBV6-5 and TRBJ1-2, with a weak D call TRBD1 (6 bases). The V gene lost 3 bases and the J gene lost 7 bases, with 9 bases spanning the gap. Germline V gives CDR1 MNHEY, CDR2 SVGAGI. This CDR3 has 12 amino acids. CDR3 coding DNA: TGTGCCAGCAGTTATCAGGGGTTTGGCTACACCTTC. Protein sequence: CASSYQGFGYTF.

The genes are TRBV3-1 (or the pseudogene TRBV3-2) and TRBJ1-1; 9 bases are shared with TRBD1. V gave up 5 bases and J gave up 0 bases; unmatched junction bases: 10. Germline V gene sequence: CDR1 LGHDT, CDR2 YNNKEL (reference sequence). The CDR3 consists of 17 residues. Here the CDR3 reads CASSGDGTGYMNTEAFF. The DNA for the CDR3 is TGTGCCAGCAGCGGTGACGGGACAGGGTATATGAACACTGAAGCTTTCTTT.

This sequence joins TRBV19 and TRBJ1-5; the match to TRBD1 covers 10 bases. The V segment lost 8 bases and the J segment 3 bases; nucleotides outside the gene matches: 4. The CDR3 length is 14 residues. Germline V gene data show CDR1 as LNHDA and CDR2 as SQIVND (reference sequence). The CDR3 here is CASWDRGYNQPQHF. The CDR3 nucleotides are TGTGCCAGTTGGGACAGGGGATACAATCAGCCCCAGCATTTT.

The chain uses TRBV29-1 and TRBJ1-1, with D tentatively TRBD1 (5 bases). The CDR3 runs 11 residues. Germline values: CDR1 SQVTM, CDR2 ANQGSEA. V lost 3 bases and J lost 7, with 9 bases in between. The CDR3 sequence is CSVEDQGEAFF. The CDR3 DNA follows: TGCAGCGTTGAGGATCAGGGTGAAGCTTTCTTT.

This clone was seen a single time. The V gene is TRBV5-8, the J gene TRBJ2-1, with TRBD1 identical over 7 bases. The CDR3 extends over 15 amino acids. The germline gives CDR1 SGHTS, CDR2 YDEGEE. J was trimmed by 4 bases and V by 2 bases; bases with no gene match: 6. The CDR3, as DNA: TGTGCCAGCAGCTTAGGGGACAGCAAATACAATGAGCAGTTCTTC. Protein: CASSLGDSKYNEQFF.

CDR3 in amino acids: CASSFRLPGLAGRQGNEQFF. The DNA for the CDR3 is TGTGCCAGCAGCTTTCGCCTCCCGGGACTAGCGGGGCGCCAGGGCAATGAGCAGTTCTTC. V usage is TRBV7-6 and J usage is TRBJ2-1; 13 bases are a match to TRBD2. V lost 3 bases and J lost 6; bases outside the gene matches: 17. Germline-derived CDR1 and CDR2 are SGHVS and FNYEAQ. The CDR3 runs 20 residues.

V usage is TRBV7-9 and J usage is TRBJ2-5, with D hard to call. CDR1 is SEHNR, CDR2 FQNEAQ, per germline (reference sequence). This CDR3 spans 11 amino acids. Trimming pared 4 bases from V and 5 bases from J, leaving 5 bases between. This CDR3 reads CASSSSETQYF. The CDR3 DNA sequence: TGTGCCAGCAGCTCGTCCGAGACCCAGTACTTC.

This sequence joins TRBV11-2 and TRBJ2-7; possibly TRBD1 for D (6 bases). Trimming pared 3 bases from V and 6 bases from J, leaving 9 bases between. Per the germline V gene, CDR1 is SGHAT and CDR2 is FQNNGV. There are 12 residues in the CDR3. CDR3 amino acids: CASSLSGVEQYF. CDR3 bases: TGTGCCAGCAGCTTGTCAGGGGTCGAGCAGTACTTC.

The chain carries TRBV5-1 and TRBJ2-3, with a possible D match to TRBD2 (6 bases). The V end was cut by 0 bases, the J end by 3 bases, with 11 bases between. The germline gives CDR1 SGHRS, CDR2 YFSETQ. This CDR3 comprises 15 residues. The CDR3 sequence is CASSLASRGTDTQYF. The CDR3 region has the DNA TGCGCCAGCAGCTTGGCCTCACGGGGGACAGATACGCAGTATTTT.

The rearrangement joins TRBV14 to TRBJ2-7; D may be TRBD2 (6 bases). The CDR3 runs to 17 residues. Germline V lookup: CDR1 SGHDN, CDR2 FVKESK. Trimming removed 0 bases from V and 3 bases from J, with 18 bases in between. For the CDR3, the DNA is TGTGCCAGCAGCCAAGAGATTTGGCGGGGAGGATTCTACGAGCAGTACTTC. It yields the protein CASSQEIWRGGFYEQYF.

The chain recombines TRBV2 with TRBJ1-4, with 7 bases matching TRBD1. CDR3 length: 14 residues. Per the germline V gene, CDR1 is SNHLY and CDR2 is FYNNEI. V lost 5 bases, J lost 3 bases, and 3 bases stayed unmatched. The DNA of the CDR3 is TGTGCCAGCAGTCGGGACAGCCCTAATGAAAAACTGTTTTTT. Translation gives CASSRDSPNEKLFF.

A few counts support this clone. The genes are TRBV3-1 (or the pseudogene TRBV3-2) and TRBJ2-2; D is unresolved. The length of the CDR3 is 14 residues. Trimming stripped 6 bases from V and 2 bases from J, with 10 bases between. Germline V gene lookup returns CDR1 LGHDT and CDR2 YNNKEL (reference sequence). The CDR3 reads CASSHRVNTGELFF. CDR3 nucleotides: TGTGCCAGCAGTCACAGAGTCAACACCGGGGAGCTGTTTTTT.

The V call is TRBV6-2 or TRBV6-3, the J call TRBJ2-7; D gene unclear. The CDR3 contains 13 residues. The ends were cut back, 2 bases at V and 0 bases at J, with 5 bases in the middle. CDR1 and CDR2 from the germline V gene are MNHEY and SVGEGT. CDR3: CASSYRSSYEQYF. CDR3 DNA sequence: TGTGCCAGCAGTTACAGGAGCTCCTACGAGCAGTACTTC.

The CDR3 sequence: CASSLERQVGYEQYV. CDR3 in DNA: TGCGCCAGCAGCTTGGAAAGACAGGTAGGGTACGAGCAGTACGTC. The chain joins TRBV5-1 to TRBJ2-7; tentatively, D is TRBD1 (6 bases). Per germline, CDR1 SGHRS and CDR2 YFSETQ. Trimming left V 0 bases short and J 4 bases short, with 14 bases between. The CDR3 is 15 amino acids.

The genes are TRBV14 and TRBJ2-1, with D possibly being TRBD2 (6 bases). The V end lost 1 base, the J end lost 12 bases, and 13 bases lay between the germline ends. CDR1 SGHDN and CDR2 FVKESK come from the germline V gene. This CDR3 is 13 amino acids long. CDR3 DNA: TGTGCCAGCAGCCAAGGGGGCCAGGGAGGGCAGTTCTTC. It codes for CASSQGGQGGQFF.

The gene calls are TRBV6-6 and TRBJ1-4; D is uncertain. Germline V gene data show CDR1 as MNHNY and CDR2 as SVGAGI (reference sequence). Trimming cost V 2 bases and J 0 bases, with 10 bases left between them. This CDR3 has 16 residues. The CDR3 spells CASSYPGSATNEKLFF. DNA for the CDR3: TGTGCCAGCAGTTACCCCGGCAGCGCAACTAATGAAAAACTGTTTTTT.

The chain carries TRBV6-5 and TRBJ1-5; TRBD1 is a possible D gene (5 bases). Germline values: CDR1 MNHEY, CDR2 SVGAGI. This CDR3 spans 15 amino acids. V lost 5 bases, J lost 2 bases, and 13 bases lay in between. The CDR3 DNA reads as TGTGCCAGCAGTCGACAGTGGAACGGCAATCAGCCCCAGCATTTT. This gives the protein CASSRQWNGNQPQHF.

The chain links TRBV27 to TRBJ1-2, with a weak D call TRBD1 (5 bases). V dropped 4 bases and J dropped 5 bases, with 14 bases sitting between them. The CDR3 sequence is 14 residues long. From germline, CDR1 is MNHEY and CDR2 SMNVEV (reference sequence). The CDR3 coding sequence is TGTGCCAGCAGTTGGTCTGGAAAGGGGTATGGCTACACCTTC. This translates into CASSWSGKGYGYTF.

The sample holds one count of this clone. This chain connects TRBV7-8 to TRBJ1-1; 8 positions match TRBD1. Per the germline V gene, CDR1 is SGHVS and CDR2 is FQNEAQ. Trimming removed 6 bases from V and 0 bases from J; junction bases left unmatched: 3. This CDR3 has 14 amino acids. The CDR3 DNA reads TGTGCCAGCAGTTCGACAGGGGTGAACACTGAAGCTTTCTTT. The encoded protein is CASSSTGVNTEAFF. The full variable domain, in which reference TRBV7-8 and TRBJ1-1 provide the parts outside the CDR3, is GAGVSQSPRYKVAKRGQDVALRCDPISGHVSLFWYQQALGQGPEFLTYFQNEAQLDKSGLPSDRFFAERPEGSVSTLKIQRTQQEDSAVYLCASSSTGVNTEAFFGQGTRLTVV.

This chain uses TRBV24-1 with TRBJ2-5; the D is unclear. The V end lost 1 base, the J end lost 5 bases, and 10 bases lay between the germline ends. Germline V gene sequence: CDR1 KGHDR, CDR2 SFDVKD. CDR3 length: 14 residues. Here the CDR3 DNA reads TGTGCCACCAGTGATTTCGAACGGTGGGAGACCCAGTACTTC. Its protein is CATSDFERWETQYF.

The chain combines TRBV5-1 with TRBJ2-3; 8 bases are a match to TRBD2. The V gene end was trimmed by 0 bases and the J gene end by 3 bases; junction bases not matched to a gene: 6. Germline CDR1 SGHRS, CDR2 YFSETQ. This CDR3 has 16 residues. The CDR3 loop reads CASSLEGGGKTDTQYF. For the CDR3, the DNA is TGCGCCAGCAGCTTGGAGGGCGGGGGGAAAACAGATACGCAGTATTTT.